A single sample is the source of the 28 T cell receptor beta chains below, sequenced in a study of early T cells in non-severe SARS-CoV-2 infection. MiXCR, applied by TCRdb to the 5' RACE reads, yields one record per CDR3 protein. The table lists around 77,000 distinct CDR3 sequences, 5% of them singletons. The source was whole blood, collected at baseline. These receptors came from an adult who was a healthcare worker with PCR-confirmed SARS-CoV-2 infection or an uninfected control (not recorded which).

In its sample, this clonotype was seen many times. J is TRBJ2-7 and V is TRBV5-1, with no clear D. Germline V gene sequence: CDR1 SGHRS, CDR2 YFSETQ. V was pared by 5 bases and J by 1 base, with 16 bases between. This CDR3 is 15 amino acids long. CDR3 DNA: TGCGCCAGCAGGAGTGGCGGAGCCGCTTCCTACGAGCAGTACTTC. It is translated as CASRSGGAASYEQYF. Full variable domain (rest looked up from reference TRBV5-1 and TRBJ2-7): KAGVTQTPRYLIKTRGQQVTLSCSPISGHRSVSWYQQTPGQGLQFLFEYFSETQRNKGNFPGRFSGRQFSNSRSEMNVSTLELGDSALYLCASRSGGAASYEQYFGPGTRLTVT.

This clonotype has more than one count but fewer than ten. In nucleotides, the CDR3 is TGTGCCAGCAGTTTCGGGACAGAGAGCTCCTACGAGCAGTACTTC. As protein: CASSFGTESSYEQYF. This rearrangement joins TRBV12-3 or TRBV12-4 to TRBJ2-7, with 7 bases identical to TRBD1. V lost 3 bases, J lost 0 bases, and 5 bases stayed unmatched. This CDR3 has 15 residues.

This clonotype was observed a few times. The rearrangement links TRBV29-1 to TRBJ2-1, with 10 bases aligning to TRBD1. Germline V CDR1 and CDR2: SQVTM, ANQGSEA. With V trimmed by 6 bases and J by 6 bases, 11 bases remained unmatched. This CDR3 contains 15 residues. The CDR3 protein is CSVTGQGFGVNEQFF. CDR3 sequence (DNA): TGCAGCGTGACGGGACAGGGGTTCGGTGTCAATGAGCAGTTCTTC.

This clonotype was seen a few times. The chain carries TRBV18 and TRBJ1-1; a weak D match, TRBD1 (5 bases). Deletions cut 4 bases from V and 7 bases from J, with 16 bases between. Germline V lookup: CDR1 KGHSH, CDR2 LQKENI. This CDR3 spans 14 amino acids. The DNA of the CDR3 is TGTGCCAGCTCACGACGAAACGACAGAGTTGAAGCTTTCTTT. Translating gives CASSRRNDRVEAFF.

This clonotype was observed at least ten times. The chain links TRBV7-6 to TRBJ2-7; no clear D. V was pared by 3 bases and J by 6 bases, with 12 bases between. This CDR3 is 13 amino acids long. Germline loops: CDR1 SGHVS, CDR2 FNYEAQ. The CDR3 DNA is TGTGCCAGCAGCTTTCCGGGCGAGGTCGAGCAGTACTTC. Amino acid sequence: CASSFPGEVEQYF.

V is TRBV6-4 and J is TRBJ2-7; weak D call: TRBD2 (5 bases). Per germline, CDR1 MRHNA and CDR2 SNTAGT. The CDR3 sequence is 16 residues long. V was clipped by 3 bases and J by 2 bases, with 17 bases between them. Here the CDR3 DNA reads TGTGCCAGCAGTGAAGGAGCTTTAGCGTCCACCTACGAGCAGTACTTC. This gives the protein CASSEGALASTYEQYF.

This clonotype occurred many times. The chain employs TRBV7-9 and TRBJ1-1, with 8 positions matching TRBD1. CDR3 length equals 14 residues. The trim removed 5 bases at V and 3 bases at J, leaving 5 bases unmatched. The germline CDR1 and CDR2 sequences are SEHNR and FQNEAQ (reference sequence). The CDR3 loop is CASSIPDRDTEAFF. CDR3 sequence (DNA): TGTGCCAGCAGCATCCCGGACAGGGACACTGAAGCTTTCTTT.

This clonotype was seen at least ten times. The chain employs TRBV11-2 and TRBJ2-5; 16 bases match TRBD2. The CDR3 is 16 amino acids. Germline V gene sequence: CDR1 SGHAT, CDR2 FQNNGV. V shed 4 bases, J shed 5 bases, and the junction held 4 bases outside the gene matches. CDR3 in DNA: TGTGCCAGCAGCTCTGGGACTAGCGGGAGGGGGGAGACCCAGTACTTC. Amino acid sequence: CASSSGTSGRGETQYF.

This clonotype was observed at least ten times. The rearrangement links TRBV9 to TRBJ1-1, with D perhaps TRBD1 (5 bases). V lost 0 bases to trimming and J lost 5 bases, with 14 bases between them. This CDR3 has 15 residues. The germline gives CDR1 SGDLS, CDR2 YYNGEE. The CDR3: CASSVEQGSRTEAFF. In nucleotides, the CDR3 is TGTGCCAGCAGCGTAGAGCAGGGATCTAGAACTGAAGCTTTCTTT.

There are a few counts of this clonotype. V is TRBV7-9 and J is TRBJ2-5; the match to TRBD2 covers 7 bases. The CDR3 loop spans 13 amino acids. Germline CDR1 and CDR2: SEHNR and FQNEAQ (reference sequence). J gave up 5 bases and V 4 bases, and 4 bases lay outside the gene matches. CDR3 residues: CASSSTSAETQYF. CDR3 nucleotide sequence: TGTGCCAGCAGCTCCACTAGCGCCGAGACCCAGTACTTC.

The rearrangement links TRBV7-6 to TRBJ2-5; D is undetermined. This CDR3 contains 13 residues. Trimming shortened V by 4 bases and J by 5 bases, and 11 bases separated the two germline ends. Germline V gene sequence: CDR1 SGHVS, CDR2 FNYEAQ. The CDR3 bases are TGTGCCAGCAGCTCAAGGACGATGGAGACCCAGTACTTC. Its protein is CASSSRTMETQYF.

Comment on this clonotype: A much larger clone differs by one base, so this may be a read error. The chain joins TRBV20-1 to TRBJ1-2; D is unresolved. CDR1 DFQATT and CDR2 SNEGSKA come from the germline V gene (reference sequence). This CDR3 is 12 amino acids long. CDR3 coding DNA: TGCAGTGCTAGGGACCCCCTGAGAGGCTTCACCTTC. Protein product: CSARDPLRGFTF.

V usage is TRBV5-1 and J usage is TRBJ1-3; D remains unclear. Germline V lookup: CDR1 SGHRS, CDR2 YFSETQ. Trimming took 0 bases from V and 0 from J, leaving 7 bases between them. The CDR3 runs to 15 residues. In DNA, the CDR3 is TGCGCCAGCAGCTTGGAGGCAAGCTCTGGAAACACCATATATTTT. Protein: CASSLEASSGNTIYF.

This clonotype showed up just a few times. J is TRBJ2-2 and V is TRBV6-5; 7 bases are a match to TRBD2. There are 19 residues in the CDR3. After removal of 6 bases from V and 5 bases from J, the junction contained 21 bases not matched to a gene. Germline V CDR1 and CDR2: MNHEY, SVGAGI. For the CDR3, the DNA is TGTGCCAGCAGCCCCCCCGTTGGGGAGGGTTGGAGGAGAACCGGGGAGCTGTTTTTT. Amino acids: CASSPPVGEGWRRTGELFF.

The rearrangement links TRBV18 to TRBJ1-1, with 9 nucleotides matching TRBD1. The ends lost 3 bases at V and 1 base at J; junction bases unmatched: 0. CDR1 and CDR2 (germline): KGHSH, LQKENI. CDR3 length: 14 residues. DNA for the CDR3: TGTGCCAGCTCACCGGACAGGGGGAACACTGAAGCTTTCTTT. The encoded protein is CASSPDRGNTEAFF.

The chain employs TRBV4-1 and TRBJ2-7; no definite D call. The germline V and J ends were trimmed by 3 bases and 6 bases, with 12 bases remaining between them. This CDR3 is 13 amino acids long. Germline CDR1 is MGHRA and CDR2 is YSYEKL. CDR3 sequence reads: CASSQGRQREQYF. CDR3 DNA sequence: TGCGCCAGCAGCCAGGGAAGACAACGCGAGCAGTACTTC.

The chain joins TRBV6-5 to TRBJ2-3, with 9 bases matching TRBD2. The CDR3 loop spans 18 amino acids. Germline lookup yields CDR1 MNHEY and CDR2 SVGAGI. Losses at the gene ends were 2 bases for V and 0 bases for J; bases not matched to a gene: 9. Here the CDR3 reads CASSYGREGPFSTDTQYF. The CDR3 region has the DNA TGTGCCAGCAGTTACGGGCGGGAGGGCCCATTTAGCACAGATACGCAGTATTTT.

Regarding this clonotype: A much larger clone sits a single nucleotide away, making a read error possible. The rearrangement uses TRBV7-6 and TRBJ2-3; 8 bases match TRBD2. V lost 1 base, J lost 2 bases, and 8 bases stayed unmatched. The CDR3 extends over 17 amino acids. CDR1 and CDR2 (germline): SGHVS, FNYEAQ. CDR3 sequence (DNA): TGTGCCAGCAGCTTAGGACCTTTAGCGGGATTCACAGATACGCAGTATTTT. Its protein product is CASSLGPLAGFTDTQYF.

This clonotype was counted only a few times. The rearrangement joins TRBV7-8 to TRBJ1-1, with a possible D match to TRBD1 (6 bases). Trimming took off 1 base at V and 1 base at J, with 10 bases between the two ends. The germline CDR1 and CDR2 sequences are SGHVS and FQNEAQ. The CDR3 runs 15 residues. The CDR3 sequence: CASSLGRGWNTEAFF. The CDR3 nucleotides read TGTGCCAGCAGCTTAGGCAGGGGCTGGAACACTGAAGCTTTCTTT.

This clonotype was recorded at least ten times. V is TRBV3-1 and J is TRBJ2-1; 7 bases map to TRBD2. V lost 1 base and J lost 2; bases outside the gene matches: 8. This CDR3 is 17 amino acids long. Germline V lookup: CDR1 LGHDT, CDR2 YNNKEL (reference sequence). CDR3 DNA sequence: TGTGCCAGCAGCCAAGTGCGGCGGGAGATAACCTACAATGAGCAGTTCTTC. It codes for CASSQVRREITYNEQFF.

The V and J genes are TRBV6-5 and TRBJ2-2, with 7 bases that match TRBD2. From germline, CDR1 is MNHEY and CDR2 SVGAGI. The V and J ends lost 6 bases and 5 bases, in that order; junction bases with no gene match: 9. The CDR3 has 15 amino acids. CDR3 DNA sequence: TGTGCCAGCAGGGGGGGGACCATCAGGACCGGGGAGCTGTTTTTT. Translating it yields CASRGGTIRTGELFF.

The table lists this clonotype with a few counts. The CDR3 DNA sequence: TGTGCCAGCTCCCGGGACAGGGTCAACTATGGCTACACCTTC. Its translation is CASSRDRVNYGYTF. This chain links TRBV2 with TRBJ1-2; TRBD1 matches 9 bases. The CDR3 is made up of 14 amino acids. Trimming removed 8 bases from V and 2 bases from J; junction bases left unmatched: 6. Germline V lookup: CDR1 SNHLY, CDR2 FYNNEI.

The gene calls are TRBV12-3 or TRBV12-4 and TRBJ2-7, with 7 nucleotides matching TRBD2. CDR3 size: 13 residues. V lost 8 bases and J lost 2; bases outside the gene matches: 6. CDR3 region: CASAQRETYEQYF. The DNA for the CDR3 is TGTGCCAGCGCGCAGCGGGAAACCTACGAGCAGTACTTC.

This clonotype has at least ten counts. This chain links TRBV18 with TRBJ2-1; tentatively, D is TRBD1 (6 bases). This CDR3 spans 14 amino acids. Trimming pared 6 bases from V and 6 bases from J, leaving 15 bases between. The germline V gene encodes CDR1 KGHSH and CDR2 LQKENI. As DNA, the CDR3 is TGTGCCAGCTCCCCCGGACAGAAACGCAATGAGCAGTTCTTC. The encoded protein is CASSPGQKRNEQFF. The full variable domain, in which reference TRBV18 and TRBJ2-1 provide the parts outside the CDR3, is NAGVMQNPRHLVRRRGQEARLRCSPMKGHSHVYWYRQLPEEGLKFMVYLQKENIIDESGMPKERFSAEFPKEGPSILRIQQVVRGDSAAYFCASSPGQKRNEQFFGPGTRLTVL.

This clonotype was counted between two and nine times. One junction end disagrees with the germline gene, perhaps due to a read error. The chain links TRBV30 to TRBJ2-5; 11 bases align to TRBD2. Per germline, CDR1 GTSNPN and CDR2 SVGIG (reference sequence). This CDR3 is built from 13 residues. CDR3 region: CASTELAGASCHF. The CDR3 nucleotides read TGTGCCTCTACTGAACTAGCGGGAGCCTCCTGTCACTTC.

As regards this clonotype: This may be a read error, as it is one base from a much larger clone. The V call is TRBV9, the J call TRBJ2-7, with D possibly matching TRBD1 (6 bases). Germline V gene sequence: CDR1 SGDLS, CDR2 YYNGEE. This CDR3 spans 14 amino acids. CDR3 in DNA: TGTGCCAGCAACGTAGCACAGGGCAAGGACGAGCAGTACTTC. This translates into CASNVAQGKDEQYF.

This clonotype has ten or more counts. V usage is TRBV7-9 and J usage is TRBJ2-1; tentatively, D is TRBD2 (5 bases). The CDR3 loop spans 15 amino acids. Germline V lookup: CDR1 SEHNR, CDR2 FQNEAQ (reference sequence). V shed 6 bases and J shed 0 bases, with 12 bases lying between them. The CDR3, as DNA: TGTGCCAGCAGTTACGAGGGAAGCTCCTACAATGAGCAGTTCTTC. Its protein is CASSYEGSSYNEQFF.

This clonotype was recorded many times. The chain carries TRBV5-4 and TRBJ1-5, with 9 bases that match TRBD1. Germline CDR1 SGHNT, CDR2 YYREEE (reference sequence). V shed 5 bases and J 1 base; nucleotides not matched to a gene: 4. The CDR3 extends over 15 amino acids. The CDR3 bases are TGTGCCAGCAGTAAGGGACAGGGAAGCAATCAGCCCCAGCATTTT. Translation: CASSKGQGSNQPQHF.